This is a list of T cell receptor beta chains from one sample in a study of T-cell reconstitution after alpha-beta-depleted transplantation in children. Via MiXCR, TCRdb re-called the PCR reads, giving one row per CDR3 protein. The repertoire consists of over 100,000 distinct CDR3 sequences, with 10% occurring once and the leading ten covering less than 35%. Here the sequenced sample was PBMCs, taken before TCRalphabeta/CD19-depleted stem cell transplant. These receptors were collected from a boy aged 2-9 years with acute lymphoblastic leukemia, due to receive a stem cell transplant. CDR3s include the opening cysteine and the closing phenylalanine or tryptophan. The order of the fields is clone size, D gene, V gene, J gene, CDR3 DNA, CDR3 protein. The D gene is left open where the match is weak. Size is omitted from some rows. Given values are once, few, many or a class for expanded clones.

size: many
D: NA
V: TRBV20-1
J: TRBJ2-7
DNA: TGCAGTGCTAGAGGGGACGGTGGCGAGCAGTACTTC
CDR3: CSARGDGGEQYF

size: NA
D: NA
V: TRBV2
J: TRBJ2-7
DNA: TGTGCCAGCAGTCGCTATCAGGTCTCCTACGAGCAGTACTTC
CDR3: CASSRYQVSYEQYF

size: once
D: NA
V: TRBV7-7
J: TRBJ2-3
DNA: TGTGCTAGCAGCCCGTTAGAGGAGGATACGCAGTATTTT
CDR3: CASSPLEEDTQYF

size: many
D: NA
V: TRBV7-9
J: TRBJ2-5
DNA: TGTGCCAGCAGCTTAACTTACGGGGAGACCCAGTACTTC
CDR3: CASSLTYGETQYF

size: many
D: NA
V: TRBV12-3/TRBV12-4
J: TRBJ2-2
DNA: TGTGCCAGCTTTTTCAGGGTTCAGGGGACTACCGGGGAGCTGTTTTTT
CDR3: CASFFRVQGTTGELFF

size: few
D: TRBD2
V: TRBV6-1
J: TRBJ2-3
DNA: TGTGCCACCACATTAGCGGGAGGGCGTCAAGATACGCAGTATTTT
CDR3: CATTLAGGRQDTQYF

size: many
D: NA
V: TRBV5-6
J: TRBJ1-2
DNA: TGTGCCAGCAGCCCGGGGGGCGGCACCCAAATATATGGCTACACCTTC
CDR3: CASSPGGGTQIYGYTF

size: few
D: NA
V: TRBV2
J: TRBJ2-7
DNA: TGTGCCAGCTCCCCCATACGAGCTTACGAGCAGTACTTC
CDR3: CASSPIRAYEQYF

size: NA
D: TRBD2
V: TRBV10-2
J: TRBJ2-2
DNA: TGCGCCAGCAGCCCCCTATGGGGACTAGCGGATGCCGGGGAGCTGTTTTTT
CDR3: CASSPLWGLADAGELFF

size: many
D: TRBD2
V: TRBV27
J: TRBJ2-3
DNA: TGTGCCAGCAGTTCAGAGGGAGGGCCAGCAGATACGCAGTATTTT
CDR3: CASSSEGGPADTQYF

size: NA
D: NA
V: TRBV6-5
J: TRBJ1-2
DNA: TGTGCCAGCAGGCACTCTAGGGGGGGTCTAATCGATGGCTACACCTTC
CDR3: CASRHSRGGLIDGYTF

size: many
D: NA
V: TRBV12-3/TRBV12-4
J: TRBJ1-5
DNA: TGTGCCAGCGCCCGGGCCCAGGGTGGTTATCAGCCCCAGCATTTT
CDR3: CASARAQGGYQPQHF

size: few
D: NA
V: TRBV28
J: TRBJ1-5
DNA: TGTGCCAGCAACAAGGAGTTAGGTCAGCCCCAGCATTTT
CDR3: CASNKELGQPQHF

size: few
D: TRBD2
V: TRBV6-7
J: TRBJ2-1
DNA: TGTGCCAGCACTCAAGCGGGGTCATTCTACAATGAGCAGTTCTTC
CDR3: CASTQAGSFYNEQFF

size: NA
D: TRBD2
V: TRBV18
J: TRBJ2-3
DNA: TGTGCCAGCTCACCAGGTTTTAGCGGGAGTCGATATTTCTACACGAATACGCAGTATTTT
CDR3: CASSPGFSGSRYFYTNTQYF

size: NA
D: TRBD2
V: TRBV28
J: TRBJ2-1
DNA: TGTGCCAGCAGTCCCTTACTAGCGGGAGGGCGAAATGAGCAGTTCTTC
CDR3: CASSPLLAGGRNEQFF

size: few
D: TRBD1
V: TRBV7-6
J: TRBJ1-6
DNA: TGTGCCAGCAGCCCCTGGACAGGGGGCAAGAATTCACCCCTCCACTTT
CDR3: CASSPWTGGKNSPLHF

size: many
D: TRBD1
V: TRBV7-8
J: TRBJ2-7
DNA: TGTGCCAGCAGCTTAAGGGACAGGGGGGCGGGCTCCTACGAGCAGTACTTC
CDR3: CASSLRDRGAGSYEQYF